This T cell receptor (beta chain) was sequenced during a study of T cell responses to AZD1222 COVID-19 vaccine. Study at large: The study pooled second doses at about 4 or about 12 weeks. Overall study findings and caveats: Mostly white British, mostly female donors; authors suggested clonal diversity may be underestimated. Reports indicate that nearly half of spike-specific TCRs are directed at unmutated variant regions.

The assay was immunoSEQ multiplex PCR, and TCRdb's table has in-frame clones only and misses some. The table lists around 120,000 clones, 85% to 90% of them singletons. Regarding this clone: Its specificity is unknown.

Per germline, CDR1 KGHDR and CDR2 SFDVKD. The CDR3 runs 15 residues. With 9 bases clipped from V and 4 bases from J, the junction kept 11 bases outside the gene matches. The gene calls are TRBV24-1 and TRBJ2-3; 8 nucleotides line up with TRBD2. The sequencing here drew on peripheral blood, taken on day 0 of AZD1222 vaccination. The clonotype comes from an adult in good health. The CDR3 nucleotides read TGTGCCACCGACGATAGCGGGGATTACTCAGATACGCAGTATTTT. It encodes CATDDSGDYSDTQYF.